This record covers a single T cell receptor beta chain. The antigen is not known. The data were obtained in a study of tumor-infiltrating lymphocytes in localized non-small cell lung cancer. For the study at large: Several tumor histologies, both smoking statuses, and some post-neoadjuvant chemotherapy samples were included.

CDR1 and CDR2 from the germline V gene are LGHNA and YNFKEQ. The V segment lost 0 bases and the J segment 3 bases; nucleotides outside the gene matches: 3. This CDR3 contains 17 residues. The repertoire was sequenced with immunoSEQ multiplex PCR; TCRdb's copy has only in-frame clones and lacks some. Found here are 7,000 to 8,500 clones, around 60% of them singletons; the top ten hold roughly an eighth. The study's findings and limits: Tumor T-cell fraction was not associated with recurrence-free survival. Higher tumor T cell infiltration than in uninvolved lung was supported by TCRbeta sequencing. TCR sequencing covered a subset of patients with enough tissue.

This receptor was identified in a human donor with non-small cell lung cancer. The gene calls are TRBV4-2 and TRBJ2-2; 11 nucleotides align to TRBD2. The sample comprised lung tumor tissue. The CDR3 region is CASSQETGLADTGELFF. CDR3 nucleotide sequence: TGTGCCAGCAGCCAAGAGACGGGACTAGCGGACACCGGGGAGCTGTTTTTT.